This entry is about one T cell receptor (beta chain). Its recognized antigen is unknown. No much larger clone exists at a distance of one base, and base qualities are not known. The data are from a study of T-cell reconstitution after alpha-beta-depleted transplantation in children (dated by TCRdb to 2016 to 2018). Study-level background: Using TCR repertoire profiling, the study quantitatively followed how T-cell immune reconstitution unfolded in children after TCRalphabeta/CD19-depleted allogeneic hematopoietic cell transplantation. Study-level results and caveats: In some patients, high TCRbeta diversity at day 60 was attributed to recipient T cells and intrathymic progenitors that had survived conditioning. The frequencies of hyperexpanded clones fell over the following months, and after one year, T-cell counts and TCRbeta diversity were mostly attributed to newly produced T cells. The apparently early alphabetaT-cell count recovery about two months after transplant was reportedly dependent on only several hundred rapidly expanded clones derived from non-depleted graft cells.

Taken with the paper, the label for treatment or condition translates to: allogeneic hematopoietic cell transplantation with graft depleted of TCRalphabeta T cells and CD19 B cells. TCRalphabeta/CD19-depleted allogeneic hematopoietic cell grafts were given to the transplant recipients, all of whom were children. Including cysteine and phenylalanine, the CDR3 has 12 amino acids. The entry retains the CDR3 DNA only, 36 bases that are in frame from base 1. The junction shows trimming of 5 bases on V and 1 base on J, plus 9 bases between the germline ends. CDR1 and CDR2, looked up from the germline V gene (reference sequence), are DFQATT and SNEGSKA. The library relied on PCR. TCRdb lists the instrument as Illumina HiSeq 2500. Molecular barcoding was employed in the preparation of TCR libraries, with unique molecular identifiers being used to normalize TCRbeta repertoire quantification. TCRdb redid the processing of the public reads, applying fastp at Q25 and MiXCR, and retained in-frame beta chains. One record per CDR3 amino acid sequence lists the most common genes and DNA. The sample contains about 260,000 distinct CDR3 sequences, around 10% of them found a single time. Together, the top ten hold around a quarter of the sample.

This clonotype was sampled from a male patient aged 2-10 years who had a stem cell transplant for chronic granulomatous disease, so the T cells may come from the graft donor. Sequencing used peripheral blood, obtained 180 days after TCRalphabeta/CD19-depleted stem cell transplant. The chain links TRBV20-1 with TRBJ2-7; no D gene call is confident. The nucleotide sequence reads TGCAGTGCTCCTGACAAGTCCTACGAGCAGTACTTC. It specifies CSAPDKSYEQYF.